A few counts support the clone carrying this TCR beta chain. Antigen: not known. This sample is part of a study of response to subunit inactivated influenza vaccine. Study-level findings and limits: Authors suggested each seasonal influenza vaccination recruits few new T cells.

With 1 base removed from V and 10 bases from J, the gap between germline ends came to 5 bases. CDR3 length: 12 amino acids. Germline CDR1 reads SEHNR; CDR2 reads FQNEAQ (reference sequence). Each CDR3 protein is one row after TCRdb ran MiXCR on the RT-PCR reads. The table has roughly 500,000 distinct CDR3 sequences, under 25% seen once. These data were also reused for a study on T cells expressing NK-cell markers. Per that study: 5'RACE template switching with UMIs produced the TCR beta cDNA. It was from sorted CD3+CD56+NKG2C+, CD3+CD56+NKG2C- and CD3+CD56-NKG2C+ T cells that TCR beta repertoires came. Several experiments confined sorting to alpha-beta TCR T cells with an anti-gamma-delta TCR antibody. Among CD8+ T cells from several donors, dominant NKG2C+ clonotypes accounted for roughly 1.0-7.0%.

This sample comprised CD4+ T cells sorted from PBMCs, obtained 11 to 12 days after vaccination. This chain links TRBV7-9 with TRBJ1-6; D not certain. The TCR comes from a man between 45 and 60 years old who received an inactivated influenza vaccine. The CDR3 coding sequence is TGTGCCAGCAGCTTAGATCAATCACCCCTCCACTTT. This gives the protein CASSLDQSPLHF.